There are many counts of the clone carrying this T cell receptor (beta chain). Its antigen is unidentified. There are 16 residues in the CDR3. The J segment lost 6 bases and the V segment lost 4 bases, leaving 10 bases of the junction unmatched. Germline values: CDR1 SGHRS, CDR2 YFSETQ. Each ophthalmopathy patient scored at least 3 on the Clinical Activity Score and at least 4 on NOSPECS grade, with duration under 3 months. The data were obtained in a study of T cells in Graves' hyperthyroidism and ophthalmopathy. Notes on the study in general: Ophthalmopathy, as predicted by the model, came a median 6.5 months after the prediction.

Amplified TCR beta CDR3 regions came from RNA transcripts. HTBI primers were used for first-round RT-PCR of the TCR CDR3. From the multiplex PCR reads, TCRdb called clonotypes with MiXCR, one entry per CDR3 protein. The sample lists over 500,000 distinct CDR3 sequences; about a sixth were seen once. Sequencing input: blood. This receptor was obtained from a woman aged 18-29 years with Graves' ophthalmopathy. V is TRBV5-1 and J is TRBJ2-3; TRBD1 aligns across 11 bases. CDR3 in amino acids: CASSLRTGGASDTQYF. The DNA for the CDR3 is TGCGCCAGCAGCCTGAGGACAGGGGGCGCTTCCGATACGCAGTATTTT.